This T cell receptor (beta chain) stems from a study of T-cell reconstitution after alpha-beta-depleted transplantation in children (dated by TCRdb to 2016 to 2017). Background for the entire study: Using TCR repertoire profiling, the study followed T-cell immune reconstitution in a quantitative way in children after TCRalphabeta/CD19-depleted allogeneic hematopoietic cell transplantation.

Libraries were built with PCR. The listed sequencing device is Illumina HiSeq 2500. Molecular barcoding was employed in the preparation of TCR libraries, with unique molecular identifiers being used to normalize TCRbeta repertoire quantification. Using fastp trimming at Q25 and MiXCR clonotype assembly, TCRdb reanalyzed the public sequencing data and kept in-frame beta chains. CDR3 protein sequences are deduplicated, and each keeps its most common genes and DNA. Across this sample there are a few hundred thousand distinct CDR3 sequences, with 10% to 13% seen only once. Jointly, the top ten make up 2% to 3% of the sample. In its sample, this clonotype was seen a few times. Its antigen is unknown. Per-base quality was not reported, and no clone a single base away is much larger than it. From cysteine to phenylalanine, the CDR3 is 12 amino acids long. The CDR3 DNA has 36 bases and is translated from base 1. V and J lose 3 bases and 8 bases, and a span of 10 bases separates them.

The sequences come from PBMCs from the stem cell graft donor, collected from the stem cell graft. The TCR was taken from a human donor who donated a stem cell graft to a child with acute lymphoblastic leukemia. The V and J segments used are TRBV12-3 or TRBV12-4 and TRBJ1-1, with a tentative D gene TRBD1 over 5 matching bases. CDR3 region: CASSFGTREAFF. The nucleotide sequence is given as TGTGCCAGCAGTTTTGGGACTCGGGAAGCTTTCTTT.